This T cell receptor beta chain came from a study of blood T cells in healthy people across ages. This clonotype was counted a single time. What it binds is not known. Per germline, CDR1 SGHRS and CDR2 YFSETQ. This CDR3 spans 19 amino acids. The trim removed 0 bases at V and 0 bases at J, leaving 8 bases unmatched. Healthy Caucasian individuals from Russia aged about 6 to 90 served as donors. The study's findings and limits: Both higher diversity and more naive CD4+ cells marked long-lived donors when set against aged donors. Roughly linearly, TCR beta diversity per million T cells fell as age increased.

For the second PCR, which ran for 7 to 11 cycles, a sample-barcoded 5' primer and a J-beta primer mix were used. TCRdb redid the calling of the 5' RACE reads with MiXCR, one entry per CDR3 protein. The repertoire holds over a million distinct CDR3 sequences, with approximately 59% as singletons. The sequencing input was blood. The TCR was taken from a man in his late teens or twenties in good health. J is TRBJ2-1 and V is TRBV5-1, with 11 positions matching TRBD2. The chain's CDR3 is CASSLGGLADLSSYNEQFF. The CDR3 DNA sequence: TGCGCCAGCAGCTTGGGGGGACTAGCGGACCTGAGCTCCTACAATGAGCAGTTCTTC.